This T cell receptor beta chain was observed in a study of blood T cell repertoires in COVID-19. Study information: Italy, Spain and the United States were the sources of the convalescent and acute COVID-19 samples. Nucleic acid was either cDNA or gDNA, and it came from T cells, B-cell-depleted T cells, or PBMCs.

As originally analysed: By means of reference gene primer amplification, nucleated cell counts were estimated. Only in-frame clones appear in the TCRdb table, and some are missing; sequencing was by immunoSEQ multiplex PCR. V, J and clone size are those of that table, while D and trimming were read from the DNA. The data show roughly 130,000 clones, with around 87% seen just once and approximately 3.3% held by the top ten. Germline V gene data show CDR1 as SGHVS and CDR2 as FNYEAQ. V shed 3 bases and J shed 3 bases, with 8 bases lying between them. This CDR3 comprises 13 residues. The sequence was obtained from a woman aged 55-70 years with acute or convalescent COVID-19. The genes are TRBV7-6 and TRBJ1-1; D remains ambiguous. Sequencing input: peripheral blood. The CDR3 DNA reads as TGTGCCAGCAGCTTCAATCCGGACACTGAAGCTTTCTTT. It codes for CASSFNPDTEAFF.